These 26 T cell receptor beta chains came from one sample sequenced in a study of glioma-infiltrating T cells after dendritic cell vaccination. The time point denotes: after dendritic cell vaccination, including at tumor progression/relapse. Repertoires were generated with immunoSEQ multiplex PCR, while TCRdb's copy carries only in-frame clones and drops some. The data show about 50,000 clones, approximately 89% seen once. The sequences come from blood, collected after dendritic cell vaccination. These receptors were collected from a human donor with glioblastoma.

The chain has TRBV5-1 and TRBJ1-2; TRBD1 matches at 8 bases. This CDR3 region has 15 residues. Germline CDR1 and CDR2: SGHRS and YFSETQ. Trimming removed 4 bases from V and 4 bases from J; junction bases left unmatched: 9. The CDR3 DNA is TGCGCCAGCAGCCCAGGCGACAGGGGTTTCTATGGCTACACCTTC. It translates to CASSPGDRGFYGYTF.

The chain has TRBV7-3 and TRBJ1-2, with TRBD1 identical over 7 bases. V was clipped by 5 bases and J by 8 bases; unmatched bases: 8. The CDR3 loop spans 13 amino acids. Germline CDR1 SGHTA, CDR2 FQGTGA. The DNA of the CDR3 is TGTGCCAGCAGCACCAGACAGGGTGGCGGCTACACCTTC. Protein sequence: CASSTRQGGGYTF. Combining the CDR3 with reference TRBV7-3 and TRBJ1-2 gives the whole variable domain GAGVSQTPSNKVTEKGKYVELRCDPISGHTALYWYRQSLGQGPEFLIYFQGTGAADDSGLPNDRFFAVRPEGSVSTLKIQRTERGDSAVYLCASSTRQGGGYTFGSGTRLTVV.

The chain employs TRBV27 and TRBJ2-1; 7 bases match TRBD2. Trimming took 6 bases from V and 6 from J; bases not matched to a gene: 8. Germline V gene sequence: CDR1 MNHEY, CDR2 SMNVEV (reference sequence). This CDR3 comprises 14 residues. DNA for the CDR3: TGTGCCAGCAGCCGGACTAGTAGAGCCAATGAGCAGTTCTTC. Protein sequence: CASSRTSRANEQFF.

This clone was recorded only once. This sequence joins TRBV7-2 and TRBJ2-6; TRBD1 matches at 8 bases. V shed 4 bases, J shed 3 bases, and the junction held 5 bases outside the gene matches. Germline CDR1 and CDR2: SGHTA and FQGNSA. This CDR3 spans 16 amino acids. DNA of the CDR3: TGTGCCAGCAGCTGGGGCACAGGGGGTGGGGCCAACGTCCTGACTTTC. Its protein is CASSWGTGGGANVLTF.

The chain joins TRBV5-8 to TRBJ1-1, with D unclear. Germline V gene sequence: CDR1 SGHTS, CDR2 YDEGEE. The ends were cut back, 7 bases at V and 4 bases at J, with 5 bases in the middle. This CDR3 has 10 residues. The CDR3 nucleotides are TGTGCCAGCCCCGGCACTGAAGCTTTCTTT. Amino acid sequence: CASPGTEAFF.

This clone was detected a few times. The rearrangement uses TRBV27 and TRBJ1-1, with unresolved D. The CDR3 runs 14 residues. Germline V gene sequence: CDR1 MNHEY, CDR2 SMNVEV (reference sequence). V lost 7 bases, J lost 1 base, and 13 bases lay in between. CDR3 sequence (DNA): TGTGCCAGCATGTCATTCTTGCGGAACACTGAAGCTTTCTTT. Encoded protein: CASMSFLRNTEAFF.

CDR3 in amino acids: CASDKPGDTDTQYF. The CDR3 DNA reads as TGTGCTAGTGACAAACCAGGGGACACAGATACGCAGTATTTT. This rearrangement joins TRBV12-5 to TRBJ2-3; weak D call: TRBD1 (6 bases). V lost 7 bases, J lost 2 bases, and 13 bases lay in between. Germline V gene lookup returns CDR1 LGHNT and CDR2 FRNRAP. This CDR3 comprises 14 residues.

This chain connects TRBV6-1 to TRBJ1-2, with 11 bases fitting TRBD1. J lost 7 bases, V lost 4 bases, and 5 bases had no gene match. The CDR3 loop spans 14 amino acids. Germline V gene sequence: CDR1 MNHNS, CDR2 SASEGT. This chain's CDR3 is CASSATGTGGGYTF. CDR3 DNA: TGTGCCAGCAGTGCCACCGGGACAGGGGGTGGCTACACCTTC.

By its share, this clone is large (0.1 to 1%). The V gene is TRBV19, the J gene TRBJ2-7, with D perhaps matching TRBD1 (5 bases). Trimming cost V 6 bases and J 2 bases, with 17 bases left between them. Germline V gene sequence: CDR1 LNHDA, CDR2 SQIVND (reference sequence). This CDR3 spans 15 amino acids. The CDR3 here is CASRRTPTAPYEQYF. CDR3 DNA sequence: TGTGCCAGTAGACGGACACCCACCGCGCCCTACGAGCAGTACTTC.

The chain recombines TRBV6-1 with TRBJ1-1, with D possibly being TRBD1 (6 bases). CDR3 length: 14 amino acids. V lost 11 bases and J lost 2, with 18 bases in between. Germline CDR1 MNHNS, CDR2 SASEGT. The CDR3 DNA follows: TGTGCCTCAAAGGGGGGGGAGGCCAACACTGAAGCTTTCTTT. Translated, it gives CASKGGEANTEAFF.

The CDR3 region is CASSPTGEFYGYTF. For the CDR3, the DNA is TGTGCCAGCAGTCCTACAGGGGAGTTCTATGGCTACACCTTC. This chain connects TRBV6-5 to TRBJ1-2; 7 bases align to TRBD1. J lost 4 bases, V lost 5 bases, and 7 bases had no gene match. This CDR3 has 14 residues. From germline, CDR1 is MNHEY and CDR2 SVGAGI.

The chain is built from TRBV19 and TRBJ2-2; 8 nucleotides match TRBD2. CDR3 length: 13 residues. The germline CDR1 and CDR2 sequences are LNHDA and SQIVND (reference sequence). Losses at the gene ends were 7 bases for V and 6 bases for J; bases not matched to a gene: 4. In DNA, the CDR3 is TGTGCCAGTACTAGCGGGTTCTCCGGGGAGCTGTTTTTT. Its translation is CASTSGFSGELFF.

The V call is TRBV5-6, the J call TRBJ1-3; the D is unclear. V was pared by 1 base and J by 4 bases, with 3 bases between. This CDR3 is built from 12 residues. Germline CDR1 SGHDT, CDR2 YYEEEE. CDR3 bases: TGTGCCAGCAGCTTGTTAGGAAACACCATATATTTT. The encoded protein is CASSLLGNTIYF. Full variable domain (outside the CDR3, taken from reference TRBV5-6 and TRBJ1-3): DAGVTQSPTHLIKTRGQQVTLRCSPKSGHDTVSWYQQALGQGPQFIFQYYEEEERQRGNFPDRFSGHQFPNYSSELNVNALLLGDSALYLCASSLLGNTIYFGEGSWLTVV.

The CDR3 reads CASSLVPRSNNYGYTF. Here the CDR3 DNA reads TGTGCCAGCAGCTTAGTACCACGGTCTAACAACTATGGCTACACCTTC. The genes are TRBV7-2 and TRBJ1-2; D is unclear. This CDR3 has 16 amino acids. Per the germline V gene, CDR1 is SGHTA and CDR2 is FQGNSA. Deletions cut 1 base from V and 2 bases from J, with 14 bases between. The full variable domain, in which reference TRBV7-2 and TRBJ1-2 provide the parts outside the CDR3, is GAGVSQSPSNKVTEKGKDVELRCDPISGHTALYWYRQSLGQGLEFLIYFQGNSAPDKSGLPSDRFSAERTGGSVSTLTIQRTQQEDSAVYLCASSLVPRSNNYGYTFGSGTRLTVV.

J is TRBJ2-7 and V is TRBV9; maybe TRBD2 (5 bases). Per the germline V gene, CDR1 is SGDLS and CDR2 is YYNGEE. This CDR3 is 13 amino acids long. The ends were cut back, 3 bases at V and 2 bases at J, with 9 bases in the middle. In DNA, the CDR3 is TGTGCCAGCAGCGGAGCGGACCCCTACGAGCAGTACTTC. This gives the protein CASSGADPYEQYF.

The chain employs TRBV19 and TRBJ2-4; tentatively, D is TRBD1 (6 bases). V was shortened by 5 bases and J by 7 bases, with 12 bases between the two germline ends. CDR1 LNHDA and CDR2 SQIVND come from the germline V gene (reference sequence). The CDR3 runs to 13 residues. This chain's CDR3 is CASSPGQFNIQYF. The CDR3 DNA reads as TGTGCCAGTAGTCCTGGACAGTTTAACATTCAGTACTTC.

V usage is TRBV2 and J usage is TRBJ1-2, with 9 nucleotides matching TRBD1. This CDR3 region has 13 residues. The V gene end was trimmed by 6 bases and the J gene end by 6 bases; junction bases not matched to a gene: 5. Germline CDR1 SNHLY, CDR2 FYNNEI. This CDR3 is CASRDRGRNGYTF. DNA for the CDR3: TGTGCCAGCAGAGACAGGGGGAGGAATGGCTACACCTTC.

V gene TRBV9 combines with J gene TRBJ2-1; TRBD1 matches 7 bases. The junction had 6 bases not matched to a gene; V was cut back by 4 bases and J by 2 bases. This CDR3 has 15 residues. Germline-derived CDR1 and CDR2 are SGDLS and YYNGEE. The CDR3 DNA is TGTGCCAGCAGCCCAGGGACAGCCGCCTACAATGAGCAGTTCTTC. This codes for CASSPGTAAYNEQFF.

The DNA for the CDR3 is TGTGCCATCAGTGAGTCGCCTACAGGGAACGAAAAACTGTTTTTT. Its translation is CAISESPTGNEKLFF. The V gene is TRBV10-3, the J gene TRBJ1-4; TRBD1 might be the D (6 bases). V was shortened by 0 bases and J by 8 bases, with 13 bases between the two germline ends. This CDR3 spans 15 amino acids. Germline lookup yields CDR1 ENHRY and CDR2 SYGVKD.

V is TRBV2 and J is TRBJ2-3; TRBD2 is a possible D gene (5 bases). The germline V gene has CDR1 SNHLY and CDR2 FYNNEI. The V gene lost 9 bases and the J gene lost 1 base, with 11 bases spanning the gap. CDR3 length: 13 residues. The CDR3 DNA is TGTGCCAGATGCCCGCGGGGCACAGATACGCAGTATTTT. Protein sequence: CARCPRGTDTQYF. The whole variable domain, filled in from reference TRBV2 and TRBJ2-3, reads EPEVTQTPSHQVTQMGQEVILRCVPISNHLYFYWYRQILGQKVEFLVSFYNNEISEKSEIFDDQFSVERPDGSNFTLKIRSTKLEDSAMYFCARCPRGTDTQYFGPGTRLTVL.

This chain joins TRBV10-3 and TRBJ1-5; possibly TRBD1 for D (6 bases). Germline CDR1 and CDR2: ENHRY and SYGVKD. CDR3 length: 14 amino acids. Trimming shortened V by 5 bases and J by 4 bases, and 12 bases separated the two germline ends. The CDR3 reads CAISRAGENQPQHF. For the CDR3, the DNA is TGTGCCATCAGTCGGGCAGGGGAAAATCAGCCCCAGCATTTT.

This sequence joins TRBV10-3 and TRBJ1-2; TRBD1 agrees at 10 bases. This CDR3 region has 16 residues. Germline V gene data show CDR1 as ENHRY and CDR2 as SYGVKD. J was trimmed by 6 bases and V by 7 bases; bases with no gene match: 14. The CDR3 bases are TGTGCCATCACCGGACTAGGACAGGGGGGTGAGGATGGCTACACCTTC. Residues: CAITGLGQGGEDGYTF.

The chain carries TRBV7-2 and TRBJ2-1, with D hard to call. Per germline, CDR1 SGHTA and CDR2 FQGNSA. The CDR3 has 15 residues. Trimming took 6 bases from V and 8 from J, leaving 20 bases between them. The CDR3 protein is CASRRSGSRSDEQFF. The CDR3 bases are TGTGCCAGCAGAAGATCGGGTTCACGGTCGGATGAGCAGTTCTTC.

The chain has TRBV19 and TRBJ2-3; TRBD2 aligns across 8 bases. V trimming: 5 bases; J trimming: 2 bases; junction bases outside the gene matches: 3. Germline V gene lookup returns CDR1 LNHDA and CDR2 SQIVND (reference sequence). The CDR3 is 14 residues long. CDR3 in amino acids: CASSGLAATDTQYF. CDR3 DNA: TGTGCCAGTAGTGGACTAGCCGCCACAGATACGCAGTATTTT.

This chain uses TRBV5-4 with TRBJ2-5; tentatively, D is TRBD2 (7 bases). The end of the DNA fits TRBJ2-7 better, so the J call may be wrong. Germline CDR1 is SGHNT and CDR2 is YYREEE (reference sequence). The CDR3 runs to 15 residues. CDR3 amino acids: CASSLMGGLDYEQYF. Here the CDR3 DNA reads TGTGCCAGCAGCTTGATGGGGGGGCTTGACTACGAGCAGTACTTC.

The V gene is TRBV19, the J gene TRBJ1-4, with TRBD1 as a possible D gene (5 bases). The CDR3 has 15 residues. Trimming took 3 bases from V and 5 from J, leaving 13 bases between them. The germline V gene encodes CDR1 LNHDA and CDR2 SQIVND (reference sequence). The CDR3 loop is CASSILQGLNEKLFF. The CDR3 region has the DNA TGTGCCAGTAGTATCCTCCAGGGTTTGAATGAAAAACTGTTTTTT.